The text below deals with one TCR beta chain. Its matching antigen is unknown. Following RNA extraction, reverse transcription yielded cDNA that acted as the sequencing template. This table comes from immunoSEQ multiplex PCR, and its TCRdb copy is limited to in-frame clones, with some not included. The sample consists of some 120,000 clones, approximately 58% of them appearing once. Germline CDR1 LNHDA, CDR2 SQIVND (reference sequence). CDR3 length: 13 amino acids. Trimming stripped 7 bases from V and 1 base from J, with 10 bases between. These data originate in a study of CD8+ T cells in alopecia areata. Study-wide context: It was 6 to 18 months of tofacitinib, and then there were 6 months off drug.

Study outcomes and limitations: Higher clonality was seen in lesional scalp than in normal scalp, especially in alopecia totalis/universalis.

V usage is TRBV19 and J usage is TRBJ1-1; tentatively, D is TRBD1 (5 bases). This specimen consisted of CD4+ T cells sorted from blood, obtained at week 0. This sequence was found in a human donor with alopecia areata. The CDR3 here is CASIRRGNTEAFF. The CDR3 DNA reads as TGTGCCAGTATTCGGAGGGGGAACACTGAAGCTTTCTTT.